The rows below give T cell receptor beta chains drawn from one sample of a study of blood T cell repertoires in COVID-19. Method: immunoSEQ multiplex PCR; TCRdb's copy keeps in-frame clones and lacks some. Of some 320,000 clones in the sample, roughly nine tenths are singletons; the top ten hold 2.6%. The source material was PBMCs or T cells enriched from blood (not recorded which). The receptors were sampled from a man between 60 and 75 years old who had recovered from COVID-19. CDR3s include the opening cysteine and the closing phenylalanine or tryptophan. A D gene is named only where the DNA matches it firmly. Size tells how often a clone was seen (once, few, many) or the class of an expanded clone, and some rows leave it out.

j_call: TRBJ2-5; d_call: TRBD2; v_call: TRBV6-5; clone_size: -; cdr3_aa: CASSLAGGFQETQYF; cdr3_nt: TGTGCCAGCAGTCTAGCGGGGGGATTCCAAGAGACCCAGTACTTC
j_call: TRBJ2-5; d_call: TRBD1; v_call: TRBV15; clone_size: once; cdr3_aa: CATSKNRGLGETQYF; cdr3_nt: TGTGCCACCAGCAAAAACAGGGGGCTCGGAGAGACCCAGTACTTC
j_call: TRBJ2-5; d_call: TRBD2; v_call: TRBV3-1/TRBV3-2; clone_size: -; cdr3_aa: CASKEKTSGAQYF; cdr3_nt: TGTGCCAGCAAAGAGAAAACCAGCGGGGCCCAGTACTTC
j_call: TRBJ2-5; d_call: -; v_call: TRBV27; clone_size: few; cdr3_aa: CASSFHETQYF; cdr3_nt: TGTGCCAGCAGTTTTCATGAGACCCAGTACTTC
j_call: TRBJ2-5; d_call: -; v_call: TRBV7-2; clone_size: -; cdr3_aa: CASSLGRGNPQETQYF; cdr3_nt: TGTGCCAGCAGCTTAGGGCGGGGAAACCCTCAAGAGACCCAGTACTTC
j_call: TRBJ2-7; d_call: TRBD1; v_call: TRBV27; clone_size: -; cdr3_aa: CASSLTTRDRGIYEQYF; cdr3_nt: TGTGCCAGCAGTCTCACGACCCGGGACAGGGGTATTTACGAGCAGTACTTC
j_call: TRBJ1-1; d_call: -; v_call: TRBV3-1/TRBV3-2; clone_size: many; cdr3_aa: CASSQTPAGTPNTEAFF; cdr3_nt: TGTGCCAGCAGCCAAACACCCGCAGGCACACCGAACACTGAAGCTTTCTTT
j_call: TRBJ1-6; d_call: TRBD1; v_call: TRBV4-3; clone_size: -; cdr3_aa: CASSKRQGLYNSPLHF; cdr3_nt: TGCGCCAGCAGCAAAAGACAGGGTCTTTATAATTCACCCCTCCACTTT
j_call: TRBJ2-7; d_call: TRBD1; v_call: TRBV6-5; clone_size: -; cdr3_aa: CASTEQGAQYEQYF; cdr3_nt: TGTGCCAGCACCGAACAGGGGGCGCAGTACGAGCAGTACTTC
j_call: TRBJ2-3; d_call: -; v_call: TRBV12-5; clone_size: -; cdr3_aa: CASGFSTDTQYF; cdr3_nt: TGTGCTAGTGGTTTCTCCACAGATACGCAGTATTTT
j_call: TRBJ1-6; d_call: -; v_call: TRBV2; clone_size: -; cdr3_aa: CASSGGEIAVGSPLHF; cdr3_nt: TGTGCCAGCAGTGGCGGGGAAATTGCCGTTGGTTCACCCCTCCACTTT
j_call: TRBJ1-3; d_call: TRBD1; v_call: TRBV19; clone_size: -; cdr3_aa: CASSEGGTGTAGNTIYF; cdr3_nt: TGTGCCAGTAGTGAGGGGGGAACCGGGACAGCTGGAAACACCATATATTTT
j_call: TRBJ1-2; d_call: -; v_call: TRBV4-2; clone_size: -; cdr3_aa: CASSQVRDPGYGYTF; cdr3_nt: TGTGCCAGCAGCCAAGTCCGCGATCCAGGCTATGGCTACACCTTC
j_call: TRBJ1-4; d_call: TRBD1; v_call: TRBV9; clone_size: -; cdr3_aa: CASSVRQGGNEKLFF; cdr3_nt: TGTGCCAGCAGCGTCCGACAGGGGGGAAATGAAAAACTGTTTTTT
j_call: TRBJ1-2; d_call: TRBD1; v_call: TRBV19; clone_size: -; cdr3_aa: CASSIEEGADGYTF; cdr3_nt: TGTGCCAGTAGTATAGAGGAGGGGGCAGATGGCTACACCTTC
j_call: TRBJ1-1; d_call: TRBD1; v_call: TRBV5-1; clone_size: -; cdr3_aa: CASSLGQGLGGTEAFF; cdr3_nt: TGCGCCAGCAGCCTCGGACAGGGTTTAGGCGGCACTGAAGCTTTCTTT
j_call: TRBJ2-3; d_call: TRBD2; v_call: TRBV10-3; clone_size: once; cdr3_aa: CAISGERDSTDTQYF; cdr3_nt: TGTGCCATCAGTGGTGAGCGGGATAGCACAGATACGCAGTATTTT
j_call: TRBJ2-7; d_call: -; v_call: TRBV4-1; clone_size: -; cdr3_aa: CASSQDLQRYSYEQYF; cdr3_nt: TGCGCCAGCAGCCAAGATCTCCAGCGTTACTCCTACGAGCAGTACTTC
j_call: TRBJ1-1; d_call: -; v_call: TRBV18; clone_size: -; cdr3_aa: CASSPQGQNEAFF; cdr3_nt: TGTGCCAGCTCACCCCAAGGACAGAATGAAGCTTTCTTT
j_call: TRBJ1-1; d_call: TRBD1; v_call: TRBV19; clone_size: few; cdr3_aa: CASTSGDRRNTEAFF; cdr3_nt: TGTGCCAGTACCTCCGGGGACAGGCGAAACACTGAAGCTTTCTTT
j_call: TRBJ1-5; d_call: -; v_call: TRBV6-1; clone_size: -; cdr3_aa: CASSEEGVPDQPQHF; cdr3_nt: TGTGCCAGCAGTGAAGAAGGGGTCCCCGATCAGCCCCAGCATTTT
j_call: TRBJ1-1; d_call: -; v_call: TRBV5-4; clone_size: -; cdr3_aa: CASSQTTDNTEAFF; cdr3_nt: TGTGCCAGCAGCCAGACGACAGATAACACTGAAGCTTTCTTT
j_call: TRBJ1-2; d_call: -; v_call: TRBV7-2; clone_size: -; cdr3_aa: CASTKNRELVLNYGYTF; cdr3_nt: TGTGCCAGCACAAAAAACAGGGAACTAGTTCTGAACTATGGCTACACCTTC
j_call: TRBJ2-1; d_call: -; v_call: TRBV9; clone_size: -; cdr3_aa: CASSYLLGASYNEQFF; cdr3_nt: TGTGCCAGCAGCTATTTGTTGGGGGCCTCCTACAATGAGCAGTTCTTC
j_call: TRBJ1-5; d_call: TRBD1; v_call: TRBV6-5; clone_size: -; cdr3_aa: CASSPGQGRQPQHF; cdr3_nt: TGTGCCAGCAGTCCCGGACAGGGGCGCCAGCCCCAGCATTTT
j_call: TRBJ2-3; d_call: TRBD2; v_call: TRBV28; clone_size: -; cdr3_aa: CASSPTPSGKYSDTQYF; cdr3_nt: TGTGCCAGCAGTCCGACCCCTAGCGGGAAGTATTCAGATACGCAGTATTTT
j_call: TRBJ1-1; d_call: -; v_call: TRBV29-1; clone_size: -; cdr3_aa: CSDIQGNANTEAFF; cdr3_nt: TGCAGCGATATACAGGGAAACGCGAACACTGAAGCTTTCTTT
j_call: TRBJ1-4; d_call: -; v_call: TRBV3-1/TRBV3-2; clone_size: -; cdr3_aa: CASSKGMREKLFF; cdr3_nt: TGTGCCAGCAGCAAGGGGATGCGGGAAAAACTGTTTTTT
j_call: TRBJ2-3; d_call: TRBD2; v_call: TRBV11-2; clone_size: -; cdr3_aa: CASSFVMAGGTDTQYF; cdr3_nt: TGTGCCAGCAGCTTTGTAATGGCGGGAGGCACAGATACGCAGTATTTT